A selection of T cell receptor beta chains follows, all from one sample in a study of control samples from healthy donors and cancer patients. TCRdb's copy holds only in-frame clones and misses some; the assay was immunoSEQ multiplex PCR. The sample records 78,000 or so clones, more than 75% being singletons. Specimen: blood. These receptors were taken from a man aged 50 to 60 in good health. The CDR3 runs from the conserved cysteine through the conserved F or W. A D gene is named only where the DNA matches it firmly. The size field is filled for only some rows; it gives once, few, many or a size class.

D,size,J,V,DNA,CDR3
TRBD2,-,TRBJ2-3,TRBV5-5,TGTGCCAGCAGCTTAGGACTAGCGGGACTTAGCACAGATACGCAGTATTTT,CASSLGLAGLSTDTQYF
-,-,TRBJ2-1,TRBV18,TGTGCCAGCTCACCACCGGTGGGAGGAGGGGGCAATGAGCAGTTCTTC,CASSPPVGGGGNEQFF
TRBD2,-,TRBJ2-7,TRBV4-2,TGTGCCAGCAGCCAAGATCCCCAACGAGCTAGCGGGAGCGACGAGCAGTACTTC,CASSQDPQRASGSDEQYF
TRBD1,-,TRBJ1-5,TRBV19,TGTGCCAGTAGTATAATAGGGGACAGGGGAAATCAGCCCCAGCATTTT,CASSIIGDRGNQPQHF
TRBD1,-,TRBJ1-2,TRBV28,TGTGCCAGCAGTTTACTGCAGGGGGCTATCTATGGCTACACCTTC,CASSLLQGAIYGYTF
TRBD2,-,TRBJ2-2,TRBV7-3,TGTGCCAGCAGCCCTCTCCCGCCTAGCGGGAGGAACACCGGGGAGCTGTTTTTT,CASSPLPPSGRNTGELFF
-,-,TRBJ2-4,TRBV19,TGTGCCAGTAGGACGGGACTCAGGAAGGGGGCCAAAAACATTCAGTACTTC,CASRTGLRKGAKNIQYF
-,-,TRBJ1-4,TRBV5-1,TGCGCCAGCAGCTTAGATACAACTAATGAAAAACTGTTTTTT,CASSLDTTNEKLFF
-,-,TRBJ2-1,TRBV9,TGTGCCAGCAGCTCAAACCCCAACGACAGTGAGCAGTTCTTC,CASSSNPNDSEQFF
TRBD1,-,TRBJ2-7,TRBV19,TGTGCCAGTGGACAGGGCTACTCCTACGAGCAGTACTTC,CASGQGYSYEQYF
-,-,TRBJ1-2,TRBV5-1,TGCGCCAGCAGCTTTGGGACGGGCTATGGCTACACCTTC,CASSFGTGYGYTF
-,-,TRBJ2-6,TRBV30,TGTGCCTGGAGTAGGGGAGGTGCTGGGGCCAACGTCCTGACTTTC,CAWSRGGAGANVLTF
TRBD1,-,TRBJ2-5,TRBV27,TGTGCCAGCAGCTCTAGACAGGGAAGTTGGGAGACCCAGTACTTC,CASSSRQGSWETQYF
-,-,TRBJ2-1,TRBV19,TGTGCGACGGGCTCGTACAATGAGCAGTTCTTC,CATGSYNEQFF
TRBD1,-,TRBJ2-7,TRBV11-2,TGTGCCAGCAGCAAAGGGACAGGGGAAGAGCAGTACTTC,CASSKGTGEEQYF
-,-,TRBJ1-1,TRBV6-6,TGTGCCAGCAGGCCAATTCAGGGCTTAGATAGCACTGAAGCTTTCTTT,CASRPIQGLDSTEAFF
TRBD1,-,TRBJ2-1,TRBV3-1/TRBV3-2,TGTGCCAGCAGCCTCGAAAGGGACAGGGGCGCCAATTACTACAATGAGCAGTTCTTC,CASSLERDRGANYYNEQFF
TRBD1,-,TRBJ1-5,TRBV5-1,TGCGCCAGCAGCGAAGGGACAGGGCGCGAGCCCCAGCATTTT,CASSEGTGREPQHF
TRBD2,-,TRBJ2-1,TRBV24-1,TGTGCCACCAGTCAGACTAGCTACGATGAGCAGTTCTTC,CATSQTSYDEQFF
TRBD2,-,TRBJ2-2,TRBV5-1,TGCGCCAGCAGGTCGGCCAGCGGGATGGTCGGGGAGCTGTTTTTT,CASRSASGMVGELFF
TRBD2,once,TRBJ2-7,TRBV24-1,TGTGCCACCAGTGACCCGACTAGCGGGAGTTACGAGCAGTACTTC,CATSDPTSGSYEQYF
-,-,TRBJ2-7,TRBV3-1/TRBV3-2,TGTGCCAGCAGCCAAGATATTTTCGTTAGCAGCTACGAGCAGTACTTC,CASSQDIFVSSYEQYF
TRBD1,-,TRBJ2-1,TRBV5-5,TGTGCCAGCAGCTGGGGAGACGGGACAGGGTACAATGAGCAGTTCTTC,CASSWGDGTGYNEQFF
-,-,TRBJ1-1,TRBV24-1,TGTGCCACCAGTGATGCGGGACGCACTGAAGCTTTCTTT,CATSDAGRTEAFF
-,few,TRBJ1-2,TRBV30,TGTGCCTGGAGTGTCGAGGCAAACTATGGCTACACCTTC,CAWSVEANYGYTF
TRBD1,-,TRBJ1-5,TRBV30,TGTGCCTGGAATCGCGAACAGGGGTCGCCCCAGCATTTT,CAWNREQGSPQHF
-,-,TRBJ1-1,TRBV18,TGTGCCAGCTCACAGATCGGGAAAACTGAAGCTTTCTTT,CASSQIGKTEAFF
-,-,TRBJ1-2,TRBV3-1/TRBV3-2,TGTGCCAGCAGCCTCGCCAGATCTGGCTACACCTTC,CASSLARSGYTF
-,once,TRBJ2-1,TRBV4-3,TGCGCCAGCAGCCAAGATCCGACTAGCTCCTACAATGAGCAGTTCTTC,CASSQDPTSSYNEQFF
-,-,TRBJ1-5,TRBV4-1,TGCGCCAGCAGCCAAGCTCCAGGCGGCAATCAGCCCCAGCATTTT,CASSQAPGGNQPQHF
TRBD1,-,TRBJ2-7,TRBV4-1,TGCGCCAGCAGCCTCCGAACAGGGGGGAACGAGCAGTACTTC,CASSLRTGGNEQYF
-,once,TRBJ2-2,TRBV7-9,TGTGCCAGCAGCTTGAGGGGGGTTGGATACACCGGGGAGCTGTTTTTT,CASSLRGVGYTGELFF
-,-,TRBJ1-2,TRBV9,TGTGCCAGCAGCGTAGATGGGGGTCTCGGGTATGGCTACACCTTC,CASSVDGGLGYGYTF
-,-,TRBJ1-3,TRBV18,TGTGCCAGCTCACGCGACGGCAGTTTCTACTCTGGAAACACCATATATTTT,CASSRDGSFYSGNTIYF
-,-,TRBJ1-1,TRBV5-6,TGTGCCAGCAGCTTGGTTTTGACGTTGAACACTGAAGCTTTCTTT,CASSLVLTLNTEAFF
TRBD2,-,TRBJ2-3,TRBV9,TGTGCCAGCAGCGTAGGGTCTAGCGGGAGTACAGATACGCAGTATTTT,CASSVGSSGSTDTQYF
TRBD2,-,TRBJ2-1,TRBV9,TGTGCCAGCAGCGTAGATAGCGGGACCTACAATGAGCAGTTCTTC,CASSVDSGTYNEQFF
TRBD2,-,TRBJ2-7,TRBV29-1,TGCAGCGTCCCGGGGGGTAGCTACGAGCAGTACTTC,CSVPGGSYEQYF
-,-,TRBJ1-4,TRBV2,TGTGCCAGCAGGGTTGACAGAAATAATGAAAAACTGTTTTTT,CASRVDRNNEKLFF
TRBD2,-,TRBJ2-7,TRBV19,TGTGCCAGTAGTGCCCCACTAGCGGGAGCCGAGCAGTACTTC,CASSAPLAGAEQYF
-,few,TRBJ1-1,TRBV6-1,TGTGCCAGCAGTGAAGCGCTTCGAGGGAGAAAAACTGAAGCTTTCTTT,CASSEALRGRKTEAFF
-,-,TRBJ1-5,TRBV24-1,TGTGCCACCAGTGAGGGGAGTCAGCCCCAGCATTTT,CATSEGSQPQHF